One T cell receptor (beta chain) is described in this entry. A single count supports this clone. Its target antigen remains unknown. No much larger clone exists at a distance of one base, and base qualities are not known. At one collaborating source in Seattle, patients were enrolled during active infection and were followed longitudinally through the course of disease. The collaborating institutions used their own protocols to collect whole blood in K2EDTA tubes. For TCRbeta analysis, collaborators shipped samples as frozen whole blood, isolated PBMCs, or DNA extracted from either of those sample types. TCRbeta CDR3 regions were amplified from genomic DNA by means of the immunoSEQ Assay, a bias-controlled multiplex PCR. Per the authors' processing: The number of nucleated cells in each sample was estimated from the amplification of reference gene primers within the assay. To quantify the absolute abundance of each unique TCRbeta CDR3 rearrangement, sequence reads were collapsed and filtered. Productive Simpson clonality was computed per sample as the square root of Simpson's diversity index over productive rearrangements. Held by TCRdb, this immuneACCESS table contains in-frame sequences only and omits some clones. Under half of the omission traces to an unresolved V gene where checked; the cause of the rest is unknown. Clonal size and the V and J genes are those of that table, whereas D and trimming came from the DNA. This sample has roughly 180,000 clones in its table, and about 81% of those were observed once. Of the sample, roughly 12% falls within the top ten clones.

CDR1 and CDR2 were assigned from the germline V gene as SGHTA and FQGNSA. Relative to germline, V is missing 5 bases and J is missing 10 bases, with 11 bases of the junction outside any gene match. The CDR3 spans 15 residues, from the cysteine through the phenylalanine. Only CDR3 DNA remains: 45 bases, in frame from the first base. This entry is derived from a study of blood T cell repertoires in COVID-19 (dated by TCRdb to the early 2020s). For context, the study as a whole: The collaborator samples originated in the United States, Italy and Spain and spanned the acute and convalescent phases of COVID-19. Deeply sampled blood TCRbeta repertoires from subjects exposed to, actively infected with, or recovered from COVID-19 were included in the dataset. Where available, HLA class I and class II types were obtained from metadata supplied by the sample provider rather than from assay-based typing. Samples were obtained from the ongoing ImmuneRACE study (first 160 participants) and from about 1,300 subjects provided by 6 global collaborators. The repertoires were released in a freely available public database intended as a resource for research on the immune response to SARS-CoV-2. The material from the prospective study consisted of cDNA or gDNA derived from T cells, B-cell-depleted T cells, or PBMCs. Nearly every sample came with metadata listing a de-identified subject ID, COVID-19 status, age in years and sex.

Overall study outcomes, separate from this receptor: How much clinical and demographic metadata was included differed by source and by participant, and the metadata was provided uncurated.

Recombination linked TRBV7-2 to TRBJ1-4; 9 of the junction bases match TRBD1. The sequence came from a woman aged 80 or over with COVID-19, enrolled during active disease. Sequencing input: peripheral blood. The CDR3 is CASSVNRGRPGKLFF. The DNA is TGTGCCAGCAGCGTTAACAGGGGGCGCCCCGGAAAACTGTTTTTT.